This T cell receptor (beta chain) was recovered during a study of human T cells and chemical hapten exposure. Time point defined: pre-sensitization, week 0. The treatment is: therapeutic diphenylcyclopropenone sensitization with weekly scalp DPC. V was pared by 7 bases and J by 6 bases, with 10 bases between. The germline CDR1 and CDR2 sequences are LGHDT and YNNKEL (reference sequence). This CDR3 is 12 amino acids long. Each CDR3 protein is one row after TCRdb ran MiXCR on the RACE reads. Among some 360,000 distinct CDR3 sequences, about 5.1% were seen once, and the ten largest hold 2.6%. Sequences were derived from whole blood, sampled in connection with sensitization to the hapten diphenylcyclopropenone (DPC). This clonotype was obtained from a woman aged 50 to 60 with alopecia areata. Some clones in this sample may be carry-over from other donors' samples. The rearrangement links TRBV3-1 to TRBJ2-1; D remains ambiguous. In DNA, the CDR3 is TGTGCCAGCACCTCCAAAGGCAATGAGCAGTTCTTC. Encoded protein: CASTSKGNEQFF.